The T cell receptor beta chain described here comes from a study of T cell responses to AZD1222 COVID-19 vaccine. Repertoires were generated with immunoSEQ multiplex PCR, while TCRdb's copy carries only in-frame clones and drops some. Here the sample spans more than 150,000 clones, roughly nine tenths being singletons. Only one count was recorded for this clone. Its antigen is currently unknown. Study-wide results and caveats: Scientists sampled the repertoires only once the peak T cell response had passed.

The material was peripheral blood, obtained 28 days after the second AZD1222 dose. This TCR was recovered from an adult who received the AZD1222 COVID-19 vaccine.

CDR3 residues: CASSPRKTQYF. Written as DNA, the CDR3 is TGTGCCAGCTCACCCAGAAAGACCCAGTACTTC. V gene TRBV18 combines with J gene TRBJ2-5; D is uncertain. Germline assignment: CDR1 KGHSH and CDR2 LQKENI. There are 11 residues in the CDR3. V lost 3 bases and J 6 bases, leaving 5 bases between the germline ends.